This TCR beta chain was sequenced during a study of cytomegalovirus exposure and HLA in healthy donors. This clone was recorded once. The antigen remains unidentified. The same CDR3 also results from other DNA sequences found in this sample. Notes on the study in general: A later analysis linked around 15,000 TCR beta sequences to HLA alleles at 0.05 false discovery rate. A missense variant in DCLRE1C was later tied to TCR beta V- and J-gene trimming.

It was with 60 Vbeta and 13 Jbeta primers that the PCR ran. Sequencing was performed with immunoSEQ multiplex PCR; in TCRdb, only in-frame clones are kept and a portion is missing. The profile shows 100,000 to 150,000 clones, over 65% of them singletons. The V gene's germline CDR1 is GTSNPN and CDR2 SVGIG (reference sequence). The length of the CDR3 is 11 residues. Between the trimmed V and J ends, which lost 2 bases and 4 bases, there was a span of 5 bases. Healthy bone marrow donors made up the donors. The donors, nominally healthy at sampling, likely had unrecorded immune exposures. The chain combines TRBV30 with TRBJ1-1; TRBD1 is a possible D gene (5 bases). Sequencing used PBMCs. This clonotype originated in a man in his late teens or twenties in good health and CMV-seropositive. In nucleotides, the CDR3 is TGTGCCTGGAGTAGGGGCACTGAAGCTTTCTTT. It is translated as CAWSRGTEAFF.